This TCR beta chain was obtained from a study of blood T cells in healthy people across ages. Together with a sample-barcoded 5' primer, a J-beta primer mix was included in a second PCR lasting roughly 6 to 12 cycles. TCRdb redid the calling of the 5' RACE reads with MiXCR, one entry per CDR3 protein. The sample has around 750,000 distinct CDR3 sequences, about 48% seen once; the top ten hold approximately 40%. Trimming removed 0 bases at V and 1 base at J, with 6 bases between. The CDR3 has 14 amino acids. CDR1 MNHNY and CDR2 SVGAGI come from the germline V gene (reference sequence). A few counts support this clonotype.

The rearrangement links TRBV6-6 to TRBJ1-1; D ambiguous. This clonotype originated in a man older than 75 in good health. Sequenced material: blood. The chain's CDR3 is CASSYSDRNTEAFF. The CDR3 DNA is TGTGCCAGCAGTTACTCGGACCGGAACACTGAAGCTTTCTTT.